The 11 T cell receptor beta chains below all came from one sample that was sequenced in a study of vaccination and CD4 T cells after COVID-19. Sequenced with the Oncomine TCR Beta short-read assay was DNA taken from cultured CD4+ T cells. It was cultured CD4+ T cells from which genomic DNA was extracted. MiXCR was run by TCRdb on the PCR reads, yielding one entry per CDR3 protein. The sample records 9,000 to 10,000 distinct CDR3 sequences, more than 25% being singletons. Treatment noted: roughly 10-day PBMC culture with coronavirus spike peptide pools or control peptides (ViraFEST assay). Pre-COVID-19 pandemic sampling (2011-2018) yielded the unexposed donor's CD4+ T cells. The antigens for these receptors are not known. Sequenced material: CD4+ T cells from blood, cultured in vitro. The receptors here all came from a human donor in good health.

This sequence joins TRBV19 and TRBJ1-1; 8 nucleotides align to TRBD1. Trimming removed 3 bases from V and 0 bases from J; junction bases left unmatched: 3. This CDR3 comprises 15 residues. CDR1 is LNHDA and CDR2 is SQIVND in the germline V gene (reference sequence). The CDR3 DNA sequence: TGTGCCAGTAGTATTCGACAGGGGCTGAACACTGAAGCTTTCTTT. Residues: CASSIRQGLNTEAFF.

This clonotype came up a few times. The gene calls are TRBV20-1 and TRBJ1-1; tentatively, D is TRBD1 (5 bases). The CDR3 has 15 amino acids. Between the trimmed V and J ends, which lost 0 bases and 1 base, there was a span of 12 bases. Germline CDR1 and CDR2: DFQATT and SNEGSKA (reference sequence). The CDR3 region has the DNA TGCAGTGCTAGAGACGGAGGGGTTGAGAACACTGAAGCTTTCTTT. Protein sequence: CSARDGGVENTEAFF.

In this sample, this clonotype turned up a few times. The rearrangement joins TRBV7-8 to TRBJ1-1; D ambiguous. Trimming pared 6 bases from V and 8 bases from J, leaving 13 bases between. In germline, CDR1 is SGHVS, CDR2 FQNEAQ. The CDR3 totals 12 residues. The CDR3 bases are TGTGCCAGCAGTTTACCAGGTGCGGAAGCTTTCTTT. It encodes CASSLPGAEAFF.

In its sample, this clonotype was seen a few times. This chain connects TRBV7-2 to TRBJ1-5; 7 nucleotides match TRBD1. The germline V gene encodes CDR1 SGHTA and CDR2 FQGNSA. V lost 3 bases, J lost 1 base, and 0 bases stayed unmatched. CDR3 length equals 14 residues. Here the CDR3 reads CASSFRGSNQPQHF. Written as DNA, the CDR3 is TGTGCCAGCAGCTTCAGGGGGAGCAATCAGCCCCAGCATTTT. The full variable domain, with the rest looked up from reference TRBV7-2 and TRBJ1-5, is GAGVSQSPSNKVTEKGKDVELRCDPISGHTALYWYRQSLGQGLEFLIYFQGNSAPDKSGLPSDRFSAERTGGSVSTLTIQRTQQEDSAVYLCASSFRGSNQPQHFGDGTRLSIL.

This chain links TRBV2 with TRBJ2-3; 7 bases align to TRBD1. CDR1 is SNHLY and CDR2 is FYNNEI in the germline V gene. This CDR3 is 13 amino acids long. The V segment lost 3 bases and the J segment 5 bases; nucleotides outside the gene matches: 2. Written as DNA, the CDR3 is TGTGCCAGCAGTGATTACAGGGGAGATACGCAGTATTTT. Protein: CASSDYRGDTQYF.

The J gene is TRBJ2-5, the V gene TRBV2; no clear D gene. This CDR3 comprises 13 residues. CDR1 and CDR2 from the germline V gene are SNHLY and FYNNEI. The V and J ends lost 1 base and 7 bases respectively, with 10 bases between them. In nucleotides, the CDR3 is TGTGCCAGCAGTGAAGTTTTCTGGGGGACCCAGTACTTC. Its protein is CASSEVFWGTQYF.

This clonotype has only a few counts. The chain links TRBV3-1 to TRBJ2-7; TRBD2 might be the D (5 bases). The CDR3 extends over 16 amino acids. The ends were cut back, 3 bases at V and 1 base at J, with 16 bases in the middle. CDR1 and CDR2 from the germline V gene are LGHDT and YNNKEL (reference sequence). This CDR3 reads CASSHRRPSGSYEQYF. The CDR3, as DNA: TGTGCCAGCAGCCACCGCCGCCCGAGCGGATCCTACGAGCAGTACTTC.

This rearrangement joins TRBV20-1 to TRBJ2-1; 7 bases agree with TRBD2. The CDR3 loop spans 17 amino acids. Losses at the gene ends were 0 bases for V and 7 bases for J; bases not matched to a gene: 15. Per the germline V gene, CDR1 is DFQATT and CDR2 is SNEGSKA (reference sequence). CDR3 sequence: CSARDPTSSWKENEQFF. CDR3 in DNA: TGCAGTGCTAGAGACCCGACTAGCTCGTGGAAAGAGAATGAGCAGTTCTTC.

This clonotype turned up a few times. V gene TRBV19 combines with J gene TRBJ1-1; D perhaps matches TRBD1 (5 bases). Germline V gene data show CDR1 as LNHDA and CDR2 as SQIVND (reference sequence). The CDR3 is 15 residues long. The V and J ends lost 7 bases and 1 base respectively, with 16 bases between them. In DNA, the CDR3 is TGTGCCAGTACCCGGGTCCCCGGGGCGAACACTGAAGCTTTCTTT. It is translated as CASTRVPGANTEAFF. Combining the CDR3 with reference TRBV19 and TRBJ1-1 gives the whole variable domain DGGITQSPKYLFRKEGQNVTLSCEQNLNHDAMYWYRQDPGQGLRLIYYSQIVNDFQKGDIAEGYSVSREKKESFPLTVTSAQKNPTAFYLCASTRVPGANTEAFFGQGTRLTVV.

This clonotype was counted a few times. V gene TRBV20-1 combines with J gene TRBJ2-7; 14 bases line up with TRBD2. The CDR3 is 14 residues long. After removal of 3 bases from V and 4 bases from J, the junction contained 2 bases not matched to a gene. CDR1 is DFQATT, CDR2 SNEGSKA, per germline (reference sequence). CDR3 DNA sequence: TGCAGTGCTAGGGGACTAGCGGGAGTTTACGAGCAGTACTTC. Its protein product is CSARGLAGVYEQYF.

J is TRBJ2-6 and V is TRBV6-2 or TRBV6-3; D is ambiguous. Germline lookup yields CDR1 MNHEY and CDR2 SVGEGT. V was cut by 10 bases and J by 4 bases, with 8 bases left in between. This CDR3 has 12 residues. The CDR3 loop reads CATRSGANVLTF. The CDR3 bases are TGTGCCACGCGGTCCGGGGCCAACGTCCTGACTTTC.